This TCR beta chain was identified in a study of blood T cells in healthy people across ages. Overall study findings and caveats: It was held that the diversity estimates obtained from one million T cells were underestimates.

The second PCR ran about 6 to 11 cycles with a sample-barcoded 5' primer and J-beta primers. Every sample gave at least 2.5 million paired-end reads containing CDR3. One entry per CDR3 protein, called by TCRdb with MiXCR from the 5' RACE reads. Here the sample spans about 1.4 million distinct CDR3 sequences, 59% being singletons. The V end lost 5 bases, the J end lost 6 bases, and 17 bases lay between the germline ends. Germline V lookup: CDR1 MGHRA, CDR2 YSYEKL. The CDR3 contains 15 residues. Every donor provided approximately 10 milliliters of peripheral blood. As regards this clonotype: Its antigen remains unidentified.

Material: blood. The sequence derives from a man between 18 and 35 years old in good health. The chain is built from TRBV4-1 and TRBJ2-1; tentatively, D is TRBD1 (5 bases). CDR3 DNA sequence: TGCGCCAGCAGCGCCACGCAGGGTAAGGGCAATGAGCAGTTCTTC. Its translation: CASSATQGKGNEQFF.